The 15 T cell receptor beta chains given below trace back to one sample, sequenced in a study of T-cell memory formation after mild COVID-19. TCRdb reprocessed the 5' RACE reads via MiXCR and lists one record per CDR3 protein. The profile covers some 450,000 distinct CDR3 sequences, with roughly 18% appearing a single time and 20% to 25% taken by the ten largest. Source material: PBMCs or a T cell subset sorted from them (not recorded which). These receptors came from a man aged 18 to 30 who had mild COVID-19 (a few samples of this study predate the infection). Cell type and time point are not known.

This chain connects TRBV19 to TRBJ2-7; D is ambiguous. Germline-derived CDR1 and CDR2 are LNHDA and SQIVND (reference sequence). The CDR3 has 13 residues. V gave up 0 bases and J gave up 5 bases, with 8 bases separating them. The CDR3 DNA is TGTGCCAGTAGTATAGACGGATCCCACGAGCAGTACGTC. Translation gives CASSIDGSHEQYV.

The chain uses TRBV6-5 and TRBJ1-1; D unresolved. Germline assignment: CDR1 MNHEY and CDR2 SVGAGI. The V end lost 5 bases, the J end lost 1 base, and 8 bases lay between the germline ends. This CDR3 comprises 13 residues. The CDR3 loop reads CASSDISNTEAFF. The CDR3 DNA reads TGTGCCAGCAGTGACATATCGAACACTGAAGCTTTCTTT.

In this sample, this clonotype turned up many times. V usage is TRBV7-2 and J usage is TRBJ2-3, with D perhaps matching TRBD1 or TRBD2 (6 bases each). The germline CDR1 and CDR2 sequences are SGHTA and FQGNSA. The V end was cut by 3 bases, the J end by 4 bases, with 11 bases between. The CDR3 is made up of 14 amino acids. The CDR3 sequence: CASSFRGAADTQYF. CDR3 nucleotide sequence: TGTGCCAGCAGCTTTAGGGGGGCCGCAGATACGCAGTATTTT.

This clonotype was detected only a few times. The chain joins TRBV7-2 to TRBJ1-6; D gene unclear. Germline CDR1 reads SGHTA; CDR2 reads FQGNSA. V lost 5 bases to trimming and J lost 10 bases, with 27 bases between them. The CDR3 loop spans 18 amino acids. CDR3 bases: TGTGCCAGCAGCCCCCGAGTCGCTGTTACGACAAAGCCGTCACCCCTCCACTTT. The encoded protein is CASSPRVAVTTKPSPLHF.

This clonotype was detected only a few times. DNA of the CDR3: TGTGCCAGCAGCCCCGCGGGCGCCGGGACCCAGTACTTC. The encoded protein is CASSPAGAGTQYF. The rearrangement joins TRBV7-2 to TRBJ2-5, with TRBD2 as a possible D gene (5 bases). Germline CDR1 reads SGHTA; CDR2 reads FQGNSA. This CDR3 has 13 amino acids. V lost 5 bases and J 7 bases, leaving 14 bases between the germline ends.

V and J are TRBV20-1 and TRBJ1-6; TRBD1 matches 9 bases. The V segment lost 6 bases and the J segment 9 bases; nucleotides outside the gene matches: 9. The CDR3 loop spans 14 amino acids. The V gene's germline CDR1 is DFQATT and CDR2 SNEGSKA (reference sequence). The CDR3 loop reads CSAMTGGIGSPLHF. CDR3 bases: TGCAGTGCCATGACAGGGGGAATTGGTTCACCCCTCCACTTT.

This rearrangement joins TRBV20-1 to TRBJ1-2; possibly TRBD1 for D (6 bases). The CDR3 sequence is 16 residues long. The V and J ends lost 5 bases and 2 bases respectively, with 21 bases between them. CDR1 and CDR2 (germline): DFQATT, SNEGSKA (reference sequence). This chain's CDR3 is CSAPPGGAGENYGYTF. The DNA of the CDR3 is TGCAGTGCTCCACCTGGGGGGGCAGGGGAAAACTATGGCTACACCTTC.

This chain uses TRBV5-1 with TRBJ1-1; the match to TRBD1 covers 9 bases. The CDR3 sequence is 15 residues long. In germline, CDR1 is SGHRS, CDR2 YFSETQ. The ends lost 0 bases at V and 4 bases at J; junction bases unmatched: 4. CDR3 DNA: TGCGCCAGCAGCTTGGGACAGGGGGATTTCACTGAAGCTTTCTTT. Translated, it gives CASSLGQGDFTEAFF.

The V and J genes are TRBV18 and TRBJ1-6; TRBD1 matches 9 bases. In germline, CDR1 is KGHSH, CDR2 LQKENI. The CDR3 sequence is 14 residues long. With 3 bases clipped from V and 14 bases from J, the junction kept 8 bases outside the gene matches. The CDR3 loop is CASSPAGQGTTLHF. DNA for the CDR3: TGTGCCAGCTCACCGGCGGGACAGGGTACCACCCTCCACTTT. Based on the CDR3 plus reference TRBV18 and TRBJ1-6, the full variable domain is NAGVMQNPRHLVRRRGQEARLRCSPMKGHSHVYWYRQLPEEGLKFMVYLQKENIIDESGMPKERFSAEFPKEGPSILRIQQVVRGDSAAYFCASSPAGQGTTLHFGNGTRLTVT.

The V gene is TRBV7-6, the J gene TRBJ2-2; 8 bases are a match to TRBD2. Germline V gives CDR1 SGHVS, CDR2 FNYEAQ. V lost 1 base and J lost 5; bases outside the gene matches: 9. This CDR3 has 17 residues. CDR3 residues: CASSLGTSSYSTGELFF. The CDR3 nucleotides are TGTGCCAGCAGCTTAGGGACTAGCAGCTACTCAACCGGGGAGCTGTTTTTT.

Here the CDR3 DNA reads TGTGCCAGCAGATTAGAGCGGGAGGCAAATGAGCAGTTCTTC. Translation gives CASRLEREANEQFF. The chain uses TRBV7-3 and TRBJ2-1, with TRBD2 matching 9 bases. CDR3 length: 14 residues. V lost 6 bases to trimming and J lost 7 bases; unmatched junction nucleotides: 7. Per the germline V gene, CDR1 is SGHTA and CDR2 is FQGTGA.

This clonotype was seen a handful of times. The V gene is TRBV12-3 or TRBV12-4, the J gene TRBJ1-5, with D unresolved. The V and J ends lost 1 base and 3 bases respectively, with 10 bases between them. The CDR3 consists of 15 residues. CDR3 sequence: CASSLGAQFNQPQHF. CDR3 DNA sequence: TGTGCCAGCAGTTTAGGTGCTCAGTTCAATCAGCCCCAGCATTTT.

DNA for the CDR3: TGTGCCAGCAGTTATTGGGACCTTGGCAATCAGCCCCAGCATTTT. Amino acids: CASSYWDLGNQPQHF. The genes are TRBV6-2 or TRBV6-3 and TRBJ1-5, with a possible D match to TRBD1 (5 bases). The germline V gene has CDR1 MNHEY and CDR2 SVGEGT. The V end was cut by 3 bases, the J end by 2 bases, with 11 bases between. This CDR3 contains 15 residues.

The chain joins TRBV9 to TRBJ2-3, with TRBD2 matching 11 bases. CDR3 size: 15 residues. Germline trimming cut 2 bases from V and 10 bases from J; bases unmatched to any gene: 9. Germline CDR1 and CDR2: SGDLS and YYNGEE. The CDR3 bases are TGTGCCAGCAGCGTGGCGCTAGCGGGGGGAGAGTCGCAGTATTTT. It is translated as CASSVALAGGESQYF.

The chain employs TRBV7-3 and TRBJ2-3; 9 bases agree with TRBD2. This CDR3 region has 15 residues. The ends lost 8 bases at V and 2 bases at J; junction bases unmatched: 8. In germline, CDR1 is SGHTA, CDR2 FQGTGA. This CDR3 is CASSKSGGLTDTQYF. DNA of the CDR3: TGTGCCAGCTCCAAAAGCGGGGGGCTCACAGATACGCAGTATTTT.